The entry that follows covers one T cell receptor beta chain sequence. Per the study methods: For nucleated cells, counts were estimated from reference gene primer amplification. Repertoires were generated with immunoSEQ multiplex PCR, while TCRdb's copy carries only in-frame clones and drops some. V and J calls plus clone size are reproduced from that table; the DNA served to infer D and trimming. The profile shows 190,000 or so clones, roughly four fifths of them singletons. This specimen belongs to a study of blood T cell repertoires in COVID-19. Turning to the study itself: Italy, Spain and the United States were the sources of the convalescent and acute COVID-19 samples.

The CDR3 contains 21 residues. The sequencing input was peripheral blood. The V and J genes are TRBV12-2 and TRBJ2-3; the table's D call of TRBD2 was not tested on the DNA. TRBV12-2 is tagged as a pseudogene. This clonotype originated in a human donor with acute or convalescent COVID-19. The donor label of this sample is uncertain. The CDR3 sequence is CASRLARGLATTCTNTDTQYF. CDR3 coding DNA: TGTGCAAGTCGCTTAGCTCGGGGACTAGCGACGACCTGCACGAACACAGATACGCAGTATTTT.